A selection of T cell receptor beta chains follows, all from one sample in a study of identifying expanded T cells in peripheral blood. Assay used: immunoSEQ multiplex PCR; TCRdb lists only in-frame clones, some missing. The sample contains approximately 97,000 clones, around 89% of which appear only once. The sample taken for sequencing was blood. Receptors were obtained from a person between 18 and 70 years old in good health. CDR3s leave out the opening cysteine and the closing phenylalanine or tryptophan.

v_gene	j_gene	CDR3aa
TRBV10-3	TRBJ2-7	ASRDTTYEQY
TRBV9	TRBJ2-5	ASSVEGRETQY
TRBV4-3	TRBJ1-1	ASSQDLLNTEAF
TRBV2	TRBJ1-2	ASRETKTRAYGYT
TRBV5-1	TRBJ1-2	ASSSFPGAEAGYT
TRBV4-1	TRBJ2-3	ASSHPRDKDTDTQY
TRBV5-1	TRBJ2-5	ASSPAGGQETQY
TRBV14	TRBJ2-2	ASSPAANTGELF
TRBV5-6	TRBJ2-1	ASSLLGAQMNGQF
TRBV5-6	TRBJ1-2	ASSRREYGYT
TRBV6-4	TRBJ1-1	ASSEQGMNTEAF
TRBV2	TRBJ2-1	ASRKNAGWNEQF
TRBV4-3	TRBJ1-4	ASSQDLDYPGEKLF
TRBV2	TRBJ2-5	ASISTSGSQETQY
TRBV4-2	TRBJ1-2	ASSHIQGAGGYT
TRBV29-1	TRBJ1-4	SVDWEGGKLF
TRBV28	TRBJ1-5	ASSLRGPQH
TRBV15	TRBJ1-1	ATSSGTEVTEAF
TRBV6-4	TRBJ2-1	ASSKTSGYGAYNEQF
TRBV4-2	TRBJ2-1	ASSQAPPGTAYNEQF
TRBV27	TRBJ2-1	ASSLWLAGDNEQF
TRBV7-7	TRBJ2-5	ASSLTRRETQY